Below are 23 T cell receptor beta chains sequenced from a single sample in a study of blood T cell repertoires in COVID-19. The protocol was immunoSEQ multiplex PCR, while the TCRdb copy is restricted to in-frame clones and leaves out a portion. The data show roughly 330,000 clones, 70% to 90% seen once. Sequenced sample: PBMCs or T cells enriched from blood (not recorded which). These receptors were collected from a young woman who had recovered from COVID-19.

J is TRBJ2-3 and V is TRBV19; 9 bases are a match to TRBD1. J lost 4 bases, V lost 6 bases, and 5 bases had no gene match. This CDR3 region has 14 residues. The V gene's germline CDR1 is LNHDA and CDR2 SQIVND (reference sequence). The CDR3 DNA reads TGTGCCAGTAGCCGGACAGGGGAGGCAGATACGCAGTATTTT. This sequence encodes CASSRTGEADTQYF.

The CDR3 reads CASSDGQDTEKLFF. CDR3 nucleotide sequence: TGTGCCAGCAGTGACGGCCAGGACACTGAAAAACTGTTTTTT. The chain joins TRBV25-1 to TRBJ1-4, with a possible D match to TRBD1 (5 bases). Deletions cut 3 bases from V and 7 bases from J, with 12 bases between. The CDR3 covers 14 residues. CDR1 is MGHDK, CDR2 SYGVNS, per germline. Filled out from reference TRBV25-1 and TRBJ1-4, the complete variable domain reads EADIYQTPRYLVIGTGKKITLECSQTMGHDKMYWYQQDPGMELHLIHYSYGVNSTEKGDLSSESTVSRIRTEHFPLTLESARPSHTSQYLCASSDGQDTEKLFFGSGTQLSVL.

The J gene is TRBJ2-5, the V gene TRBV28; D unclear. CDR1 and CDR2 (germline): MDHEN, SYDVKM. The V end lost 6 bases, the J end lost 5 bases, and 10 bases lay between the germline ends. CDR3 length: 12 residues. The CDR3 region is CASSLIGETQYF. The DNA of the CDR3 is TGTGCCAGCAGCTTGATCGGGGAGACCCAGTACTTC.

V and J are TRBV28 and TRBJ1-2, with 11 bases aligning to TRBD1. The CDR3 runs 16 residues. Trimming took 8 bases from V and 0 from J; bases not matched to a gene: 8. Per the germline V gene, CDR1 is MDHEN and CDR2 is SYDVKM. The DNA for the CDR3 is TGTGCCAGCTCGGGGGACAGGGGGGGTTCTAACTATGGCTACACCTTC. Translating it yields CASSGDRGGSNYGYTF.

V usage is TRBV4-1 and J usage is TRBJ1-5; 8 bases align to TRBD1. Germline CDR1 and CDR2: MGHRA and YSYEKL. Trimming took 5 bases from V and 6 from J; bases not matched to a gene: 6. The CDR3 has 14 residues. CDR3 coding DNA: TGCGCCAGCAGCACCACAGGGGGGGGTCAGCCCCAGCATTTT. It codes for CASSTTGGGQPQHF.

The chain combines TRBV3-1 (or the pseudogene TRBV3-2) with TRBJ1-3; 9 positions match TRBD1. CDR3 length: 17 residues. The V segment lost 4 bases and the J segment 0 bases; nucleotides outside the gene matches: 7. Germline CDR1 is LGHDT and CDR2 is YNNKEL (reference sequence). The CDR3 reads CASSPQQGAISGNTIYF. The CDR3 bases are TGTGCCAGCAGCCCACAACAGGGGGCTATCTCTGGAAACACCATATATTTT.

The rearrangement uses TRBV5-1 and TRBJ1-2; D may be TRBD1 (5 bases). With 4 bases removed from V and 4 bases from J, the gap between germline ends came to 14 bases. There are 14 residues in the CDR3. Per the germline V gene, CDR1 is SGHRS and CDR2 is YFSETQ. The CDR3 bases are TGCGCCAGCAGCCCTTCGGACACAAGCTATGGCTACACCTTC. It codes for CASSPSDTSYGYTF.

The chain uses TRBV3-1 (or the pseudogene TRBV3-2) and TRBJ1-1, with a possible D match to TRBD1 (6 bases). The CDR3 sequence is 15 residues long. Trimming cost V 4 bases and J 1 base, with 13 bases left between them. Germline assignment: CDR1 LGHDT and CDR2 YNNKEL (reference sequence). The CDR3 nucleotides read TGTGCCAGCAGCCCGGAAGGACAGTCGAACACTGAAGCTTTCTTT. This sequence encodes CASSPEGQSNTEAFF.

This clone was seen a few times. This sequence joins TRBV11-3 and TRBJ1-1, with D hard to call. Trimming removed 8 bases from V and 4 bases from J, with 14 bases in between. Germline assignment: CDR1 SGHNT and CDR2 YENEEA. The CDR3 spans 13 residues. CDR3: CASSGRAGTEAFF. The DNA of the CDR3 is TGTGCCAGCTCGGGGAGGGCTGGCACTGAAGCTTTCTTT.

The rearrangement links TRBV19 to TRBJ1-5; D is possibly TRBD1 (6 bases). CDR1 LNHDA and CDR2 SQIVND come from the germline V gene (reference sequence). The CDR3 contains 14 residues. Trimming removed 6 bases at V and 5 bases at J, with 14 bases between. CDR3 amino acids: CASSLNTGYQPQHF. The CDR3 nucleotides are TGTGCCAGTAGCCTTAATACAGGGTATCAGCCCCAGCATTTT.

Here the CDR3 reads CASRDSMNTEAFF. The CDR3 DNA reads as TGTGCCAGCAGGGACAGTATGAACACTGAAGCTTTCTTT. The V gene is TRBV5-6, the J gene TRBJ1-1, with a weak D call TRBD1 (6 bases). The length of the CDR3 is 13 residues. The germline CDR1 and CDR2 sequences are SGHDT and YYEEEE. Between the trimmed V and J ends, which lost 5 bases and 0 bases, there was a span of 8 bases.

This sequence joins TRBV14 and TRBJ2-3; possible D gene TRBD1, 5 bases. The germline CDR1 and CDR2 sequences are SGHDN and FVKESK. This CDR3 is 17 amino acids long. With 3 bases removed from V and 2 bases from J, the gap between germline ends came to 18 bases. The CDR3, as DNA: TGTGCCAGCAGCCACCTCCAGGGTACCAAATTCACAGATACGCAGTATTTT. This translates into CASSHLQGTKFTDTQYF.

The sample holds one count of this clone. The chain carries TRBV7-8 and TRBJ1-3, with D perhaps TRBD1 (5 bases). The CDR3 is made up of 14 amino acids. The ends were cut back, 5 bases at V and 5 bases at J, with 13 bases in the middle. Germline V CDR1 and CDR2: SGHVS, FQNEAQ. DNA for the CDR3: TGTGCCAGCAGCCCGGGGGATCTTAGAAACACCATATATTTT. It yields the protein CASSPGDLRNTIYF. Full variable domain (rest looked up from reference TRBV7-8 and TRBJ1-3): GAGVSQSPRYKVAKRGQDVALRCDPISGHVSLFWYQQALGQGPEFLTYFQNEAQLDKSGLPSDRFFAERPEGSVSTLKIQRTQQEDSAVYLCASSPGDLRNTIYFGEGSWLTVV.

The chain has TRBV28 and TRBJ1-1, with D possibly TRBD1 on 5 matching bases. The CDR3 totals 15 residues. CDR1 is MDHEN and CDR2 is SYDVKM in the germline V gene. V was pared by 5 bases and J by 0 bases, with 13 bases between. The CDR3 region is CASSPPSRVNTEAFF. The CDR3 coding sequence is TGTGCCAGCAGTCCCCCTTCCAGGGTGAACACTGAAGCTTTCTTT.

This clone has a single count. The V gene is TRBV5-1, the J gene TRBJ2-6, with 12 bases identical to TRBD2. Unmatched junction bases numbered 1, after V lost 3 bases and J lost 0 bases. This CDR3 has 17 amino acids. Germline-derived CDR1 and CDR2 are SGHRS and YFSETQ. The CDR3 DNA sequence: TGCGCCAGCAGCTCACTAGCGGGGGGCTCTGGGGCCAACGTCCTGACTTTC. Translating it yields CASSSLAGGSGANVLTF.

CDR3 bases: TGTGCCAGCAGCTTAGTGGCAGTACAATTGGCGAACACCGGGGAGCTGTTTTTT. Amino acid sequence: CASSLVAVQLANTGELFF. The chain is built from TRBV7-8 and TRBJ2-2, with D unresolved. The CDR3 extends over 18 amino acids. The germline V gene encodes CDR1 SGHVS and CDR2 FQNEAQ. Trimming removed 1 base at V and 0 bases at J, with 15 bases between.

V and J are TRBV28 and TRBJ2-2, with 13 nucleotides matching TRBD2. Looked up from germline, CDR1 is MDHEN and CDR2 is SYDVKM. The CDR3 consists of 17 residues. Trimming at V came to 5 bases and at J to 15 bases, leaving 18 bases not matched to a gene. CDR3 coding DNA: TGTGCCAGCAGTCCCAACCTCGGACTAGCGGGGGAATTTAAGTTGTTTTTT. This encodes CASSPNLGLAGEFKLFF.

This chain links TRBV19 with TRBJ2-5; TRBD1 is a possible D gene (6 bases). The CDR3 runs to 16 residues. Germline-derived CDR1 and CDR2 are LNHDA and SQIVND (reference sequence). Trimming left V 5 bases short and J 3 bases short, with 19 bases between. The CDR3 spells CASSANRAQGKETQYF. DNA for the CDR3: TGTGCCAGTAGTGCGAACAGGGCCCAGGGGAAAGAGACCCAGTACTTC.

V usage is TRBV25-1 and J usage is TRBJ1-1, with D unclear. Germline lookup yields CDR1 MGHDK and CDR2 SYGVNS. The CDR3 runs 13 residues. V was pared by 3 bases and J by 6 bases, with 11 bases between. CDR3 sequence (DNA): TGTGCCAGCAGTGAGCCCAGACTCTCTGAAGCTTTCTTT. The encoded protein is CASSEPRLSEAFF.

The V and J genes are TRBV5-1 and TRBJ2-7, with TRBD1 identical over 7 bases. Germline values: CDR1 SGHRS, CDR2 YFSETQ. Trimming removed 4 bases from V and 5 bases from J; junction bases left unmatched: 9. The CDR3 spans 14 residues. The CDR3 DNA follows: TGCGCCAGCAGCGACACAGGGGCCGGGAACGAGCAGTACTTC. It yields the protein CASSDTGAGNEQYF. Variable domain in full (rest from reference TRBV5-1 and TRBJ2-7): KAGVTQTPRYLIKTRGQQVTLSCSPISGHRSVSWYQQTPGQGLQFLFEYFSETQRNKGNFPGRFSGRQFSNSRSEMNVSTLELGDSALYLCASSDTGAGNEQYFGPGTRLTVT.

The rearrangement links TRBV7-2 to TRBJ2-5; the D gene is possibly TRBD2 (5 bases). Germline V CDR1 and CDR2: SGHTA, FQGNSA. The ends were cut back, 2 bases at V and 4 bases at J, with 11 bases in the middle. The CDR3 has 14 residues. This chain's CDR3 is CASSLSARGETQYF. Written as DNA, the CDR3 is TGTGCCAGCAGCTTATCCGCTCGGGGAGAGACCCAGTACTTC.

The chain joins TRBV6-5 to TRBJ1-6; TRBD1 aligns across 7 bases. V lost 6 bases and J lost 7; bases outside the gene matches: 6. This CDR3 region has 14 residues. In germline, CDR1 is MNHEY, CDR2 SVGAGI. The CDR3 is CASRTRDSNSPLHF. The CDR3 DNA follows: TGTGCCAGCAGGACCAGGGACAGCAATTCACCCCTCCACTTT.

The J gene is TRBJ2-7, the V gene TRBV2, with TRBD1 identical over 9 bases. In germline, CDR1 is SNHLY, CDR2 FYNNEI. After removal of 2 bases from V and 6 bases from J, the junction contained 8 bases not matched to a gene. The CDR3 extends over 15 amino acids. The CDR3 region is CASSEWSGTGSEQYF. DNA for the CDR3: TGTGCCAGCAGTGAATGGTCGGGGACAGGGAGCGAGCAGTACTTC.